This record covers a single T cell receptor (beta chain). The data originate from a study of shared clonotypes between healthy human individuals. Method: immunoSEQ multiplex PCR; TCRdb's copy keeps in-frame clones and lacks some. The repertoire holds about 2 million clones, with 85% to 95% as singletons. V lost 6 bases, J lost 7 bases, and 15 bases lay in between. The CDR3 is 13 residues long. Looked up from germline, CDR1 is SEHNR and CDR2 is FQNEAQ (reference sequence). What was sequenced was naive CD4+ T cells sorted from blood. Subset of the sample: CD45RA+ positively selected. The chain uses TRBV7-9 and TRBJ2-5, with no clear D. The sequence was collected from a young man in good health. CDR3 DNA sequence: TGTGCCAGCAGTTTCCTCGGGCCTGCGACCCAGTACTTC. It codes for CASSFLGPATQYF.